A selection of T cell receptor beta chains follows, all from one sample in a study of identical twins. TCRdb itself ran the 5' RACE reads through MiXCR, one entry per CDR3 protein. This sample has approximately 250,000 distinct CDR3 sequences, with 5.5% to 7.5% found just once. This same sample was also taken into another study, of T cells expressing NK-cell markers.

Sequencing used CD8+ T cells sorted from blood. Receptors were obtained from a woman aged 18-30 years in good health. Both conserved end residues are part of each CDR3. A D gene is named only where the DNA matches it firmly. Some rows have no size entry. The others give once, few or many, or a class for an expanded clone.

CDR3nt	CDR3aa	abundance	v_gene	d_gene	j_gene
TGTGCCAGCAGCTATCTTAGCGGGGAGCTACAGTACGAGCAGTACTTC	CASSYLSGELQYEQYF	.	TRBV7-9	TRBD2	TRBJ2-7
TGTGCCACCGGGGAGAGCACCGGGGAGCTGTTTTTT	CATGESTGELFF	many	TRBV24-1	.	TRBJ2-2
TGCAGTGCCCCCGGAGAGGGGGGGGTCTACTACGAGCAGTACTTC	CSAPGEGGVYYEQYF	few	TRBV20-1	.	TRBJ2-7
TGTGCCAGCAGTTTAATTCCCGGGGGTAAGCCCCAGCATTTT	CASSLIPGGKPQHF	few	TRBV6-5	.	TRBJ1-5
TGTGCCAGCAGACCGGGGCTGACCTACGAGCAGTACTTC	CASRPGLTYEQYF	few	TRBV6-6	.	TRBJ2-7
TGCAGCGTTGGCGGGGGTCGGTTCTTC	CSVGGGRFF	.	TRBV29-1	TRBD2	TRBJ2-1
TGTGCCAGCCAGCTAGCGGGGACTGAAGCTTTCTTT	CASQLAGTEAFF	.	TRBV7-9	.	TRBJ1-1
TGTGCCAGCAGCCCGCCGGGACTCCCTAGCACAGATACGCAGTATTTT	CASSPPGLPSTDTQYF	few	TRBV13	.	TRBJ2-3
TGTGCCAGCAGCATTACAGGGGAAAGAACTGAAGCTTTCTTT	CASSITGERTEAFF	.	TRBV7-8	TRBD1	TRBJ1-1
TGCAGCGTTGGTGCAGCGGGCCTACACAATGAGCAGTTCTTC	CSVGAAGLHNEQFF	.	TRBV29-1	.	TRBJ2-1
TGTGCCAGCAGCCCCGGGACTAGCGGGGGGCCTGAATCAGATACGCAGTATTTT	CASSPGTSGGPESDTQYF	.	TRBV11-2	TRBD2	TRBJ2-3
TGTGCCAGCAGCTCGAAGGGACAGGGGAACACTGAAGCTTTCTTT	CASSSKGQGNTEAFF	.	TRBV7-9	TRBD1	TRBJ1-1
TGTGCCAGCAGTTACTCTAGGCGGGAGATGTCCTACAATGAGCAGTTCTTC	CASSYSRREMSYNEQFF	few	TRBV6-2/TRBV6-3	TRBD2	TRBJ2-1
TGTGCCAGCAGGAGGGTTTGGGGAGGCGATGAGCAGTTCTTC	CASRRVWGGDEQFF	.	TRBV27	.	TRBJ2-1
TGCGCCAGCAGCCAAGGACTAGCGGGAGGATCGGACGAGCAGTACTTC	CASSQGLAGGSDEQYF	many	TRBV4-3	TRBD2	TRBJ2-7
TGTGCCAGCAGCTTCTGGCAGGACTCCTACAATGAGCAGTTCTTC	CASSFWQDSYNEQFF	many	TRBV5-6	.	TRBJ2-1
TGTGCCAGCAGCTCGGACAGGGGGTCCTACAATGAGCAGTTCTTC	CASSSDRGSYNEQFF	many	TRBV7-2	TRBD1	TRBJ2-1
TGTGCCAGCAGCTTAGTGACCGGGACTGAAAAACTGTTTTTT	CASSLVTGTEKLFF	few	TRBV7-9	.	TRBJ1-4
TGTGCCAGCAGCACCGCAAGTGAAGCTTTCTTT	CASSTASEAFF	.	TRBV12-3/TRBV12-4	.	TRBJ1-1
TGTGCCAGCAGTTTTTTACAGGGTCTCAAGCAGCCCCAGCATTTT	CASSFLQGLKQPQHF	many	TRBV12-3/TRBV12-4	.	TRBJ1-5
TGCGCCAGCAGCTTTGGCAGGGGGCAGGACACTGAAGCTTTCTTT	CASSFGRGQDTEAFF	few	TRBV5-1	TRBD1	TRBJ1-1
TGCGCCAGCAGCTTGGGCCCAATAGGGAGCACAGATACGCAGTATTTT	CASSLGPIGSTDTQYF	.	TRBV5-1	.	TRBJ2-3
TGTGCCAGCAGCCCTGCGACAGCCTACAATGAGCAGTTCTTC	CASSPATAYNEQFF	few	TRBV7-6	.	TRBJ2-1
TGTGCCAGCAGGGGCGATACTAGCGGGGGCGACGAGCAGTACTTC	CASRGDTSGGDEQYF	.	TRBV5-6	TRBD2	TRBJ2-7
TGTGCCAGCAGCCCGGACAGGGTAGATGAAAAACTGTTTTTT	CASSPDRVDEKLFF	few	TRBV7-8	TRBD1	TRBJ1-4
TGTGCCAGCAGCTTAGTTAGCGGGGCCAGGGAGCAGTACTTC	CASSLVSGAREQYF	few	TRBV7-8	TRBD2	TRBJ2-7
TGTGCCAGCAGTTACCCTCAGCGGGGGGGCCGGGAAGAGCAGTTCTTC	CASSYPQRGGREEQFF	.	TRBV6-5	TRBD2	TRBJ2-1
TGTGCCAGCAGCGTCGGTCCGGGGAGCACAGATACGCAGTATTTT	CASSVGPGSTDTQYF	.	TRBV9	.	TRBJ2-3
TGTGCCAGCAGCTTGGATAGACAGGGGGGAGATGAGCAGTTCTTC	CASSLDRQGGDEQFF	many	TRBV5-5	TRBD1	TRBJ2-1
TGTGCCAGCAGTTTAGCGGGGAGCACAGATACGCAGTATTTT	CASSLAGSTDTQYF	many	TRBV27	.	TRBJ2-3
TGTGCCAGCAGCTTAATACGGGACAGGAGCTACGAGCAGTACTTC	CASSLIRDRSYEQYF	.	TRBV7-2	TRBD1	TRBJ2-7
TGTGCCAGCAGCTTACATCAGGGACCCTCCTACGAGCAGTACTTC	CASSLHQGPSYEQYF	few	TRBV7-8	.	TRBJ2-7
TGTGCCAGCAGTTTATCGCAGGGTAGCGGGAGAAATGAGCAGTTCTTC	CASSLSQGSGRNEQFF	few	TRBV27	TRBD2	TRBJ2-1
TGCAGCGTTGCGTCCGGGTCGGGGGTCGAGCAGTACTTC	CSVASGSGVEQYF	few	TRBV29-1	.	TRBJ2-7
TGCAGTGCTAGAGATTATGGTGGGAGGGACACAGATACGCAGTATTTT	CSARDYGGRDTDTQYF	many	TRBV20-1	TRBD2	TRBJ2-3
TGTGCCAGCAGCCCCCAAGGGGGGAGTGAAGCTTTCTTT	CASSPQGGSEAFF	many	TRBV9	.	TRBJ1-1
TGTGCCAGCAGGGCCACAGGGTTATATCAGCCCCAGCATTTT	CASRATGLYQPQHF	.	TRBV25-1	.	TRBJ1-5
TGTGCCAGCAGCCCGGGCTATGAGGGATGGGGCGGAACCTACGAGCAGTACTTC	CASSPGYEGWGGTYEQYF	.	TRBV9	.	TRBJ2-7
TGTGCCAGCAGTTTGGAGGGTCCAACCTACGAGCAGTACTTC	CASSLEGPTYEQYF	many	TRBV12-3/TRBV12-4	.	TRBJ2-7
TGTGCCAGCAGTTTATGTAGTGAGGCTGACATATGCTACGAGCAGTACTTC	CASSLCSEADICYEQYF	many	TRBV12-3/TRBV12-4	.	TRBJ2-7
TGTGCCAGCAGCACTAGCGGATACAATGAGCAGTTCTTC	CASSTSGYNEQFF	many	TRBV7-6	TRBD2	TRBJ2-1
TGTGCCAGCAATAGCGGGAGTCCCTACAATGAGCAGTTCTTC	CASNSGSPYNEQFF	many	TRBV6-2/TRBV6-3	TRBD2	TRBJ2-1
TGTGCCACCAGCAGGAACTTGCTACCCTACGAGCAGTACTTC	CATSRNLLPYEQYF	few	TRBV15	.	TRBJ2-7
TGCGCCAGCGGGGACAGGGCAAATGAGCAGTTCTTC	CASGDRANEQFF	few	TRBV10-2	TRBD1	TRBJ2-1
TGTGCCAGCAGTCTTACCGAGGGGGGTGAGCAGTTCTTC	CASSLTEGGEQFF	few	TRBV12-3/TRBV12-4	.	TRBJ2-1
TGTGCCAGCACCTACAGGGGGTCTGTTGACGAGCAGTACTTC	CASTYRGSVDEQYF	many	TRBV7-9	TRBD1	TRBJ2-7
TGCAGCGTTGAAGATAACAGACAGCAGATCTACGAGCAGTACTTC	CSVEDNRQQIYEQYF	many	TRBV29-1	.	TRBJ2-7
TGTGCCAGCAGCGTAGGGGACATCCCCTACGAGCAGTACTTC	CASSVGDIPYEQYF	few	TRBV9	.	TRBJ2-7
TGCGCCAGCAGCGACCCTAGCACAGATACGCAGTATTTT	CASSDPSTDTQYF	.	TRBV5-1	.	TRBJ2-3
TGTGCCATCTCCGGCGGCGAACTGACCTACAATGAGCAGTTCTTC	CAISGGELTYNEQFF	many	TRBV10-3	.	TRBJ2-1
TGTGCCAGCAGCCCCCCCCAGGAATCCCCGGAAGCTTTCTTT	CASSPPQESPEAFF	many	TRBV7-8	.	TRBJ1-1
TGTGCCATCAGCTGGTCGGTAGCGGACTCCTACAATGAGCAGTTCTTC	CAISWSVADSYNEQFF	few	TRBV10-3	.	TRBJ2-1